Below, 27 T cell receptor beta chains from the same sample are listed, as sequenced in a study of CD8 T cells in ankylosing spondylitis. TCRdb processed the 5' RACE reads anew with MiXCR; each CDR3 protein has one entry. The repertoire holds more than 150,000 distinct CDR3 sequences, with about 20% as singletons. Sequenced sample: blood, either unsorted or a sorted T cell fraction (not recorded which). The receptors here all came from a male donor aged 10-35 years with ankylosing spondylitis or in good health (not recorded which).

This clonotype was recorded many times. V gene TRBV18 combines with J gene TRBJ2-1; 10 bases are a match to TRBD2. The CDR3 is 16 residues long. V lost 3 bases, J lost 13 bases, and 15 bases stayed unmatched. The germline CDR1 and CDR2 sequences are KGHSH and LQKENI. For the CDR3, the DNA is TGTGCCAGCTCACCCCCACTAGCGGGAATTACAATGAGACAGTTCTTC. Its translation: CASSPPLAGITMRQFF.

CDR3 coding DNA: TGCAGTGCTAGAGGTGGCGGCCCTTACGAGCAGTACTTC. Amino acid sequence: CSARGGGPYEQYF. The chain has TRBV20-1 and TRBJ2-7, with D hard to call. The CDR3 sequence is 13 residues long. Per germline, CDR1 DFQATT and CDR2 SNEGSKA (reference sequence). V was pared by 1 base and J by 4 bases, with 11 bases between.

Many counts were recorded for this clonotype. The chain employs TRBV20-1 and TRBJ2-4; TRBD1 matches 7 bases. The germline V gene encodes CDR1 DFQATT and CDR2 SNEGSKA (reference sequence). The CDR3 runs to 14 residues. Losses at the gene ends were 4 bases for V and 4 bases for J; bases not matched to a gene: 7. This chain's CDR3 is CSAKTGTAKNIQYF. CDR3 coding DNA: TGCAGTGCTAAGACCGGGACAGCGAAAAACATTCAGTACTTC.

V usage is TRBV12-3 or TRBV12-4 and J usage is TRBJ2-7, with D possibly matching TRBD2 (5 bases). The CDR3 is 14 residues long. V was clipped by 5 bases and J by 2 bases, with 13 bases between them. CDR3 region: CASSLAGTTYEQYF. DNA for the CDR3: TGTGCCAGCAGTCTGGCGGGTACTACCTACGAGCAGTACTTC.

V gene TRBV12-3 or TRBV12-4 combines with J gene TRBJ2-2; TRBD1 matches at 10 bases. There are 16 residues in the CDR3. The V segment lost 2 bases and the J segment 3 bases; nucleotides outside the gene matches: 3. In DNA form, the CDR3 reads TGTGCCAGCAGTTTACTAGGACAGGGGGACACCGGGGAGCTGTTTTTT. Encoded protein: CASSLLGQGDTGELFF.

On this clonotype: One end of the junction is discordant with germline, which a read error may explain. The V gene is TRBV12-5, the J gene TRBJ2-3; 10 bases map to TRBD2. The CDR3 is 18 residues long. Germline V gives CDR1 LGHNT, CDR2 FRNRAP. The CDR3: CASGLGASGSGFTDTQYF. CDR3 DNA sequence: TGTGCTAGTGGCTTGGGGGCTAGCGGGAGTGGTTTCACAGATACGCAGTATTTT.

V gene TRBV20-1 combines with J gene TRBJ2-1; D possibly corresponds to TRBD2 (5 bases). This CDR3 comprises 14 residues. Germline V CDR1 and CDR2: DFQATT, SNEGSKA (reference sequence). V gave up 3 bases and J gave up 5 bases, with 14 bases separating them. The CDR3 coding sequence is TGCAGTGCTAGGCAGCGGCCTCGTGACAATGAGCAGTTCTTC. It translates to CSARQRPRDNEQFF.

This clonotype was detected ten times or more. This chain joins TRBV4-1 and TRBJ2-1, with D possibly TRBD1 on 5 matching bases. Germline lookup yields CDR1 MGHRA and CDR2 YSYEKL. V gave up 2 bases and J gave up 0 bases, with 11 bases separating them. CDR3 length: 16 residues. The CDR3 sequence is CASSQLGVTSYNEQFF. CDR3 in DNA: TGCGCCAGCAGCCAACTAGGGGTAACCTCCTACAATGAGCAGTTCTTC.

The chain uses TRBV7-6 and TRBJ2-3, with D hard to call. Trimming removed 4 bases from V and 3 bases from J, with 14 bases in between. Germline CDR1 and CDR2: SGHVS and FNYEAQ. The CDR3 is 15 amino acids. CDR3 nucleotide sequence: TGTGCCAGCAGCTCCCGTGAATCGGGTACAGATACGCAGTATTTT. It yields the protein CASSSRESGTDTQYF.

This clonotype was detected ten times or more. The gene calls are TRBV12-5 and TRBJ1-1; no firm D call. This CDR3 has 12 amino acids. Germline CDR1 and CDR2: LGHNT and FRNRAP. Trimming cost V 6 bases and J 5 bases, with 10 bases left between them. The CDR3 coding sequence is TGTGCTAGTGGCTCGGGGAGGACTGAAGCTTTCTTT. It is translated as CASGSGRTEAFF.

This chain uses TRBV6-5 with TRBJ2-7, with D unresolved. V lost 4 bases and J lost 4, with 11 bases in between. CDR3 size: 13 residues. From germline, CDR1 is MNHEY and CDR2 SVGAGI. The CDR3 DNA follows: TGTGCCAGCAGTTCAACGGTCGCATACGAGCAGTACTTC. Encoded protein: CASSSTVAYEQYF.

The V call is TRBV7-8, the J call TRBJ2-7; D call uncertain. V was clipped by 7 bases and J by 2 bases, with 15 bases between them. This CDR3 has 14 residues. Looked up from germline, CDR1 is SGHVS and CDR2 is FQNEAQ. DNA of the CDR3: TGTGCCAGCACCCCACCGGGTATTACCTACGAGCAGTACTTC. Its translation is CASTPPGITYEQYF.

This clonotype has at least ten counts. The chain is built from TRBV7-6 and TRBJ2-2, with 7 bases matching TRBD2. The junction had 2 bases not matched to a gene; V was cut back by 2 bases and J by 2 bases. Germline loops: CDR1 SGHVS, CDR2 FNYEAQ. CDR3 length equals 15 residues. The CDR3 DNA reads as TGTGCCAGCAGCTTACTAGCGGCAAACACCGGGGAGCTGTTTTTT. Protein: CASSLLAANTGELFF.

The sample holds many counts of this clonotype. The V gene is TRBV9, the J gene TRBJ2-7, with D tentatively TRBD1 (6 bases). The CDR3 covers 13 residues. Trimming shortened V by 0 bases and J by 7 bases, and 11 bases separated the two germline ends. From germline, CDR1 is SGDLS and CDR2 YYNGEE. CDR3 loop: CASSVGTGIEQYF. CDR3 nucleotide sequence: TGTGCCAGCAGCGTAGGAACAGGGATTGAGCAGTACTTC.

This clonotype appeared a few times. The V gene is TRBV20-1, the J gene TRBJ1-5; D is unresolved. The V gene lost 4 bases and the J gene lost 7 bases, with 14 bases spanning the gap. The V gene's germline CDR1 is DFQATT and CDR2 SNEGSKA (reference sequence). CDR3 size: 13 residues. The CDR3 region has the DNA TGCAGTGCTATTTCCGGCCGGGTGCAGCCCCAGCATTTT. Translated: CSAISGRVQPQHF.

There are many counts of this clonotype. The chain has TRBV12-3 or TRBV12-4 and TRBJ2-3; no firm D call. The CDR3 has 14 residues. Trimming cost V 6 bases and J 2 bases, with 12 bases left between them. The CDR3 sequence is CASSPGSNTDTQYF. In DNA, the CDR3 is TGTGCCAGCAGCCCAGGCTCAAACACAGATACGCAGTATTTT.

This clonotype was counted at least ten times. J is TRBJ1-2 and V is TRBV6-5; tentatively, D is TRBD1 (5 bases). CDR1 and CDR2 from the germline V gene are MNHEY and SVGAGI. V was clipped by 5 bases and J by 8 bases, with 12 bases between them. The CDR3 runs to 12 residues. CDR3 bases: TGTGCCAGCAGTAGGCGAGGGGAAGGCTACACCTTC. Its protein is CASSRRGEGYTF.

The chain carries TRBV7-8 and TRBJ2-7, with D hard to call. The CDR3 is made up of 13 amino acids. Germline V gives CDR1 SGHVS, CDR2 FQNEAQ. Trimming removed 0 bases from V and 6 bases from J, with 9 bases in between. In nucleotides, the CDR3 is TGTGCCAGCAGCTTAGCTTCCGATGGCGAGCAGTACTTC. It codes for CASSLASDGEQYF.

V and J are TRBV10-1 and TRBJ2-2; D is possibly TRBD2 (6 bases). Trimming stripped 5 bases from V and 3 bases from J, with 13 bases between. Germline V gene data show CDR1 as WNHNN and CDR2 as SYGVQD (reference sequence). CDR3 size: 15 residues. CDR3 in DNA: TGCGCCAGCAGTTCCGGGACTTCGGACACCGGGGAGCTGTTTTTT. Translated: CASSSGTSDTGELFF.

The V gene is TRBV7-6, the J gene TRBJ2-1, with D perhaps TRBD2 (5 bases). In germline, CDR1 is SGHVS, CDR2 FNYEAQ. The ends were cut back, 0 bases at V and 7 bases at J, with 13 bases in the middle. The CDR3 loop spans 15 amino acids. The CDR3 spells CASSLATTLGNEQFF. The DNA of the CDR3 is TGTGCCAGCAGCTTAGCGACTACCCTTGGGAATGAGCAGTTCTTC.

This chain uses TRBV29-1 with TRBJ2-1, with 8 bases aligning to TRBD2. The ends lost 6 bases at V and 3 bases at J; junction bases unmatched: 10. Germline V CDR1 and CDR2: SQVTM, ANQGSEA. The length of the CDR3 is 15 residues. The CDR3 spells CSVRVAGRLYNEQFF. In DNA form, the CDR3 reads TGCAGCGTACGAGTAGCGGGAAGGCTCTACAATGAGCAGTTCTTC.

J is TRBJ2-2 and V is TRBV7-8; no clear D. Germline CDR1 SGHVS, CDR2 FQNEAQ. The CDR3 extends over 13 amino acids. Trimming left V 6 bases short and J 2 bases short, with 7 bases between. The CDR3, as DNA: TGTGCCAGCAGGCAGTCCAACACCGGGGAGCTGTTTTTT. Residues: CASRQSNTGELFF.

This clonotype was seen at least ten times. The CDR3 spells CASRRDNSNQPQHF. CDR3 DNA sequence: TGTGCCAGCAGAAGAGACAATAGCAATCAGCCCCAGCATTTT. The V and J genes are TRBV2 and TRBJ1-5; D is unresolved. The ends were cut back, 6 bases at V and 0 bases at J, with 9 bases in the middle. The CDR3 sequence is 14 residues long. Germline assignment: CDR1 SNHLY and CDR2 FYNNEI.

The chain combines TRBV6-2 or TRBV6-3 with TRBJ1-5, with 8 bases identical to TRBD1. There are 14 residues in the CDR3. J was trimmed by 7 bases and V by 6 bases; bases with no gene match: 8. Germline assignment: CDR1 MNHEY and CDR2 SVGEGT. In nucleotides, the CDR3 is TGTGCCAGCAGAGATGGACAGGGAGGACAGCCCCAGCATTTT. This translates into CASRDGQGGQPQHF.

This clonotype appeared many times. The rearrangement links TRBV6-6 to TRBJ1-1; D is uncertain. Between the trimmed V and J ends, which lost 5 bases and 4 bases, there was a span of 14 bases. This CDR3 comprises 14 residues. CDR1 is MNHNY and CDR2 is SVGAGI in the germline V gene (reference sequence). The DNA for the CDR3 is TGTGCCAGCAGTCGTCAGGAAGGAGGCACTGAAGCTTTCTTT. This encodes CASSRQEGGTEAFF.

The chain links TRBV9 to TRBJ2-1; 14 bases map to TRBD2. CDR1 is SGDLS, CDR2 YYNGEE, per germline. The CDR3 covers 16 residues. V lost 4 bases to trimming and J lost 4 bases; unmatched junction nucleotides: 4. CDR3 amino acids: CASSMGLAGEYNEQFF. CDR3 nucleotide sequence: TGTGCCAGCAGCATGGGACTAGCGGGGGAATACAATGAGCAGTTCTTC.

The gene calls are TRBV12-3 or TRBV12-4 and TRBJ1-5; the D gene is possibly TRBD1 (5 bases). Trimming cost V 1 base and J 3 bases, with 7 bases left between them. There are 14 residues in the CDR3. In DNA, the CDR3 is TGTGCCAGCAGTTTAGGGGGCCCCAATCAGCCCCAGCATTTT. Translation gives CASSLGGPNQPQHF.